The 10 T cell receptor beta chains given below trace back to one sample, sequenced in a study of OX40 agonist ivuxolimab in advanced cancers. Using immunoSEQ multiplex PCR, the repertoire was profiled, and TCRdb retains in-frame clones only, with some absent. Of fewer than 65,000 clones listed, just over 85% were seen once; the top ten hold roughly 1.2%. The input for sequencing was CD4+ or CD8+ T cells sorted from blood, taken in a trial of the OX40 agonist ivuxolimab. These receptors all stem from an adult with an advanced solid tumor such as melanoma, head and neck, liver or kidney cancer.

CDR3 nucleotides: TGTGCCAGCAGTGAAGAAGGGGTGGGGGATGCTTTCTTT. Its protein is CASSEEGVGDAFF. This chain links TRBV2 with TRBJ1-1, with a possible D match to TRBD1 (5 bases). Germline CDR1 reads SNHLY; CDR2 reads FYNNEI. The CDR3 has 13 amino acids. V lost 1 base and J lost 11, with 14 bases in between.

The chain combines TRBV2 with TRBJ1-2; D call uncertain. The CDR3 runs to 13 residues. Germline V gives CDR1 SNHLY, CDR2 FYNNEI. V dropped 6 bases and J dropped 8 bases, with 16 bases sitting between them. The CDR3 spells CASSGPPAAGYTF. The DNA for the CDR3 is TGTGCCAGCAGCGGACCCCCCGCAGCCGGCTACACCTTC.

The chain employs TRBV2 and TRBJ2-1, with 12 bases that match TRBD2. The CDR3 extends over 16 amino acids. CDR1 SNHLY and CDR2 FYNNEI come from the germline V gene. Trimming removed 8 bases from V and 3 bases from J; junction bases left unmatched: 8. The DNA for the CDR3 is TGTGCCAGCGCCAGGACTAGCGGGAATGTCTACAATGAGCAGTTCTTC. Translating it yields CASARTSGNVYNEQFF. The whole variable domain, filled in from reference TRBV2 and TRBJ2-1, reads EPEVTQTPSHQVTQMGQEVILRCVPISNHLYFYWYRQILGQKVEFLVSFYNNEISEKSEIFDDQFSVERPDGSNFTLKIRSTKLEDSAMYFCASARTSGNVYNEQFFGPGTRLTVL.

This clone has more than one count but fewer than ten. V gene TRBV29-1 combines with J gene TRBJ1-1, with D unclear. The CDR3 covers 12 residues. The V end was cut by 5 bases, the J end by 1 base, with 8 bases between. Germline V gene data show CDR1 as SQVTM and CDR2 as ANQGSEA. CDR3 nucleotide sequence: TGCAGCGTTTCTAATCGGAACACTGAAGCTTTCTTT. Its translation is CSVSNRNTEAFF.

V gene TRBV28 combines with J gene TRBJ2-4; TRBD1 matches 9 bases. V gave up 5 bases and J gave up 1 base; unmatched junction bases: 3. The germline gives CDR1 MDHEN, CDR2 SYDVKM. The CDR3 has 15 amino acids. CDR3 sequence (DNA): TGTGCCAGCAGTAGCGACAGGGGGGCCAAAAACATTCAGTACTTC. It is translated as CASSSDRGAKNIQYF.

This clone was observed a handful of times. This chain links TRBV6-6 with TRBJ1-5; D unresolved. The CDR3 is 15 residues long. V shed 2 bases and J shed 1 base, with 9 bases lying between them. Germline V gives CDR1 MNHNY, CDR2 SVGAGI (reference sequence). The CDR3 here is CASSYGVLSNQPQHF. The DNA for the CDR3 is TGTGCCAGCAGTTACGGTGTGTTGAGCAATCAGCCCCAGCATTTT.

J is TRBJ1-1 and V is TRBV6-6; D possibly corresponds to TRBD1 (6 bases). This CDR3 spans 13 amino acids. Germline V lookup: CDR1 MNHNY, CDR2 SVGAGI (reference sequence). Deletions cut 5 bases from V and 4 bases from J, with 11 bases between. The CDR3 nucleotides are TGTGCCAGCAGTCAACAGGGTGGCACTGAAGCTTTCTTT. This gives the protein CASSQQGGTEAFF.

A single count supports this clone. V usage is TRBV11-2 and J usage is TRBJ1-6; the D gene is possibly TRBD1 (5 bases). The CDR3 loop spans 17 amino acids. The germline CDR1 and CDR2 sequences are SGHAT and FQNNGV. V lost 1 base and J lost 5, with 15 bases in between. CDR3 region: CASSLVGFGTHNSPLHF. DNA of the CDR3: TGTGCCAGCAGCTTAGTTGGTTTCGGGACCCATAATTCACCCCTCCACTTT. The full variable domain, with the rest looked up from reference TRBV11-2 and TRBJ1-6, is EAGVAQSPRYKIIEKRQSVAFWCNPISGHATLYWYQQILGQGPKLLIQFQNNGVVDDSQLPKDRFSAERLKGVDSTLKIQPAKLEDSAVYLCASSLVGFGTHNSPLHFGNGTRLTVT.

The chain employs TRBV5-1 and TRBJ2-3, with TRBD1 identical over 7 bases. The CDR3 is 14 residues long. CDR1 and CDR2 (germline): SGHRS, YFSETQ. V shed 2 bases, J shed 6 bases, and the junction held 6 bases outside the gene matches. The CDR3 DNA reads TGCGCCAGCAGCTTTGGGACAGTTTGGGATACGCAGTATTTT. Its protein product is CASSFGTVWDTQYF. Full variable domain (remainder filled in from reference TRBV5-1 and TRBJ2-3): KAGVTQTPRYLIKTRGQQVTLSCSPISGHRSVSWYQQTPGQGLQFLFEYFSETQRNKGNFPGRFSGRQFSNSRSEMNVSTLELGDSALYLCASSFGTVWDTQYFGPGTRLTVL.

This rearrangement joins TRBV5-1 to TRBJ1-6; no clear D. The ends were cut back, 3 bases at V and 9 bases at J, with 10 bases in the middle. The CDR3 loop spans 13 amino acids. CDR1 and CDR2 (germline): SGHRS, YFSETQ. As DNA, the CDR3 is TGCGCCAGCAGCTCTGGGGAAGGTTCACCCCTCCACTTT. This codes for CASSSGEGSPLHF.